Below, one T cell receptor (beta chain) is given with its context. No antigen is known for it. Germline assignment: CDR1 SGHVS and CDR2 FNYEAQ. The CDR3 has 15 residues. V lost 0 bases to trimming and J lost 6 bases, with 12 bases between them. This entry is derived from a study of OX40 agonist ivuxolimab in advanced cancers. General study points: CD8+ T cells (on average) carried more expanded clones than CD4+ T cells.

Profiled with immunoSEQ multiplex PCR; TCRdb holds only in-frame clones, not every one. This sample has around 93,000 clones, with roughly 89% found just once. Baseline was the first blood sampling point, followed by cycle 4 day 1 and cycle 7 day 1. This chain links TRBV7-6 with TRBJ2-1; either TRBD1 or TRBD2 may supply D (5 bases each). The clonotype originates from an adult with an advanced solid tumor such as melanoma, head and neck, liver or kidney cancer. The specimen was CD4+ or CD8+ T cells sorted from blood, collected in a trial of the OX40 agonist ivuxolimab. The CDR3 spells CASSLAPGPPNEQFF. DNA of the CDR3: TGTGCCAGCAGCTTAGCTCCGGGACCCCCCAATGAGCAGTTCTTC.